This T cell receptor beta chain was identified during a study of identical twins. In regard to this clonotype: Its target is unknown.

Unmatched junction bases numbered 7, after V lost 3 bases and J lost 3 bases. The germline CDR1 and CDR2 sequences are SGHAT and FQNNGV. This CDR3 has 15 amino acids. Findings and limits, study-wide: Zero-insertion analyses were open to partial confounding by invariant MAIT and iNKT cells. Twin-shared out-of-frame alpha sequences showed excess low generation probability.

Unique molecular identifiers were in the cDNA, with template-switch universal primer binding. TCRdb reprocessed the 5' RACE reads with MiXCR, giving one entry per CDR3 protein. The sample consists of some 1,700,000 distinct CDR3 sequences, around 29% of them appearing once. The specimen sequenced was cord blood. The TCR was taken from a newborn girl in good health. The chain joins TRBV11-2 to TRBJ2-5, with 7 bases fitting TRBD1. The CDR3: CASSFARDSKETQYF. The CDR3 nucleotides are TGTGCCAGCAGCTTTGCCCGGGACAGTAAAGAGACCCAGTACTTC.